This T cell receptor (beta chain) is drawn from a study of T cells after yellow fever vaccination. TCRdb reprocessed the 5' RACE reads via MiXCR and lists one record per CDR3 protein. Of 500,000 to 650,000 distinct CDR3 sequences listed, approximately 13% are singletons. A word on this clonotype: Its specificity is not known.

Findings and limits, study-wide: Reappearance after the booster was seen for most primary-vaccination clones, at more than 95% CD4 and 75% to 90% CD8. Abundant contaminating clonotypes from the bulk population could appear in FACS-sorted repertoires.

V lost 3 bases and J lost 3, with 8 bases in between. This CDR3 has 13 residues. The germline gives CDR1 SGHTA, CDR2 FQGNSA. The rearrangement uses TRBV7-2 and TRBJ2-5; D not certain. Sequencing used PBMCs, obtained on the day of the yellow fever booster vaccination. This TCR derives from a man aged 30-40 years who received the YFV17D yellow fever vaccine. The CDR3 sequence is CASSLHQKETQYF. The CDR3 DNA sequence: TGTGCCAGCAGCTTGCACCAAAAAGAGACCCAGTACTTC.